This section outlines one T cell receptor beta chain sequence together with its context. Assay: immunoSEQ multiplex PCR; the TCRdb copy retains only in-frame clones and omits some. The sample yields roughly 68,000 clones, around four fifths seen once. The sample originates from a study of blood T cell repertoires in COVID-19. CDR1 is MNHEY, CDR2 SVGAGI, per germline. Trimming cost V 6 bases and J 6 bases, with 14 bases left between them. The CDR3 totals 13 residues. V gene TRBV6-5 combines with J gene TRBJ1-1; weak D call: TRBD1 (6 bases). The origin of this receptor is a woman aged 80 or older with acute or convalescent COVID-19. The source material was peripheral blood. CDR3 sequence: CASRSSGESEAFF. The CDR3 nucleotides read TGTGCCAGCAGGTCCTCAGGGGAGTCTGAAGCTTTCTTT.